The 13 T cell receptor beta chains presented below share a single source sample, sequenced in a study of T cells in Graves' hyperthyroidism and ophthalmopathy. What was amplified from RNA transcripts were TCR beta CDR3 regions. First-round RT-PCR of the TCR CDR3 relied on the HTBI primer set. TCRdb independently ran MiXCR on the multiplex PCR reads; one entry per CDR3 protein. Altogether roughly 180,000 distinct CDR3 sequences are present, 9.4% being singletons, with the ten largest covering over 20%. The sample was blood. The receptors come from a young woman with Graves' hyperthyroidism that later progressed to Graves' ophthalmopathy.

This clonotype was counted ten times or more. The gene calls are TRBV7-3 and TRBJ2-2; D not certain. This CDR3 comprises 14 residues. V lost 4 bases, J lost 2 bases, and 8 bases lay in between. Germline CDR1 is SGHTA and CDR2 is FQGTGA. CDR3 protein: CASSSLINTGELFF. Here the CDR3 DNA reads TGTGCCAGCAGCTCACTAATAAACACCGGGGAGCTGTTTTTT.

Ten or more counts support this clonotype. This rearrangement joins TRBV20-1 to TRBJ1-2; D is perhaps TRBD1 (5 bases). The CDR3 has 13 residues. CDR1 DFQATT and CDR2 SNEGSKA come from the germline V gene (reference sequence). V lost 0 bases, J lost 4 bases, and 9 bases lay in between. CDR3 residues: CSARDGTSYGYTF. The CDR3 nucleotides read TGCAGTGCTAGAGATGGGACTTCCTATGGCTACACCTTC.

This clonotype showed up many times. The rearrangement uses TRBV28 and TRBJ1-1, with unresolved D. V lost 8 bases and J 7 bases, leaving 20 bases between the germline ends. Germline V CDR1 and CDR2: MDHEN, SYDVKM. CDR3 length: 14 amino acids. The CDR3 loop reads CASALPLERSEAFF. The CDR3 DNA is TGTGCCAGCGCCTTACCCCTCGAGCGCAGTGAAGCTTTCTTT.

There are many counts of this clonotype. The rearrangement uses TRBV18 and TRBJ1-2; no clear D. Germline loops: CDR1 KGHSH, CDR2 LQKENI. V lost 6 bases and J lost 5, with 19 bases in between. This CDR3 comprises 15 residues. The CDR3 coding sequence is TGTGCCAGCTCGAGACCGACCGCAGTTACATATGGCTACACCTTC. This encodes CASSRPTAVTYGYTF.

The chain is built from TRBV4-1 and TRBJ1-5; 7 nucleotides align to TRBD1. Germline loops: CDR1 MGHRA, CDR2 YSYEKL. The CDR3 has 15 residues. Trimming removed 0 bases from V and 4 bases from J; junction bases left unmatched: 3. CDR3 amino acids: CASSQEGTANQPQHF. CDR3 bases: TGCGCCAGCAGCCAAGAAGGGACAGCAAATCAGCCCCAGCATTTT.

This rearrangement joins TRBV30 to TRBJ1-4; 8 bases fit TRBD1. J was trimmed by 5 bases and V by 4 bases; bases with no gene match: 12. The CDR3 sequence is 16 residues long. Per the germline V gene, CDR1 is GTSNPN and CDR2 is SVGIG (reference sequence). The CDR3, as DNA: TGTGCCTGGAAATATCAGACAGGGGAGGAGAATGAAAAACTGTTTTTT. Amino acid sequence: CAWKYQTGEENEKLFF.

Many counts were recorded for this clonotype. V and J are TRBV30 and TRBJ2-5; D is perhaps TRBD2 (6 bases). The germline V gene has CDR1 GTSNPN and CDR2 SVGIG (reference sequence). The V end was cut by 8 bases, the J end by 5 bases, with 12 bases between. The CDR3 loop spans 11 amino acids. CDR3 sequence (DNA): TGTGCCAACGGGACTCCGGAGACCCAGTACTTC. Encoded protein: CANGTPETQYF.

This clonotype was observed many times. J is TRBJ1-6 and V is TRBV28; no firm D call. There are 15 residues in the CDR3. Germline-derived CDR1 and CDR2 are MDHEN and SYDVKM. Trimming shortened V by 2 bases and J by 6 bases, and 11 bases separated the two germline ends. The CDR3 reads CASSLLAGLNSPLHF. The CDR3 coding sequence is TGTGCCAGCAGTTTACTTGCAGGCCTTAATTCACCCCTCCACTTT. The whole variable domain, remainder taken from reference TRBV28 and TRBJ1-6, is DVKVTQSSRYLVKRTGEKVFLECVQDMDHENMFWYRQDPGLGLRLIYFSYDVKMKEKGDIPEGYSVSREKKERFSLILESASTNQTSMYLCASSLLAGLNSPLHFGNGTRLTVT.

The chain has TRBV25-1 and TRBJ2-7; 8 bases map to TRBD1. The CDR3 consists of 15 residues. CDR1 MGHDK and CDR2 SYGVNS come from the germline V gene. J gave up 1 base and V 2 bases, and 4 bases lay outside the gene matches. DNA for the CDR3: TGTGCCAGCAGTGAAGACAGGGGTGAATCCTACGAGCAGTACTTC. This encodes CASSEDRGESYEQYF.

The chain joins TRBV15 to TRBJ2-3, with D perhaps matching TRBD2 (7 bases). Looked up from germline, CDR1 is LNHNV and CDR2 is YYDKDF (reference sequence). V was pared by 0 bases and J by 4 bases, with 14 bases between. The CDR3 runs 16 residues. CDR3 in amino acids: CATSREKGGAADTQYF. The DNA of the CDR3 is TGTGCCACCAGCAGAGAAAAGGGGGGGGCGGCAGATACGCAGTATTTT.

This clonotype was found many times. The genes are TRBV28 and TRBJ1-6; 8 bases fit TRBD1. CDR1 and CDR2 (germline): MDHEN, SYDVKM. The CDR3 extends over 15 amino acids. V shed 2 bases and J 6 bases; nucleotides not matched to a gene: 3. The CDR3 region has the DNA TGTGCCAGCAGTTTACAGACAGGGGTTAATTCACCCCTCCACTTT. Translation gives CASSLQTGVNSPLHF.

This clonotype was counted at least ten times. This CDR3 is CASSINPGPNTEAFF. CDR3 bases: TGTGCCAGTAGTATAAACCCAGGACCGAACACTGAAGCTTTCTTT. The V gene is TRBV19, the J gene TRBJ1-1; D unresolved. The germline V gene has CDR1 LNHDA and CDR2 SQIVND (reference sequence). This CDR3 is 15 amino acids long. V was clipped by 2 bases and J by 1 base, with 11 bases between them. Full variable domain (missing parts from reference TRBV19 and TRBJ1-1): DGGITQSPKYLFRKEGQNVTLSCEQNLNHDAMYWYRQDPGQGLRLIYYSQIVNDFQKGDIAEGYSVSREKKESFPLTVTSAQKNPTAFYLCASSINPGPNTEAFFGQGTRLTVV.

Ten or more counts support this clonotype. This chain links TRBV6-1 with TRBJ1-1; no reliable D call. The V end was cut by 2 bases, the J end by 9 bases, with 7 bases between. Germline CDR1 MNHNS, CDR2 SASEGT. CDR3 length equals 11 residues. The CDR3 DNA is TGTGCCAGCAGTGAACAGTTAAAAGCTTTCTTT. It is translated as CASSEQLKAFF.